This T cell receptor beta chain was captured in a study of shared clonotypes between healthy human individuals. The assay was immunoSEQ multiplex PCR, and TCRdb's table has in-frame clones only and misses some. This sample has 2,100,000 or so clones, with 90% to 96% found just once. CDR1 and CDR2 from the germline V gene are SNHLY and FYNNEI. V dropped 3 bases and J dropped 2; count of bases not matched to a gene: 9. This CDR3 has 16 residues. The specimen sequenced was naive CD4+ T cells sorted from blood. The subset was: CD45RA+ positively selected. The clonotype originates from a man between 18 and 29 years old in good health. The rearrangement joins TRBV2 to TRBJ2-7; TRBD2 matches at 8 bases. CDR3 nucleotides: TGTGCCAGCAGTGATAGCTCTAGCGGGTGGGCCTACGAGCAGTACTTC. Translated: CASSDSSSGWAYEQYF. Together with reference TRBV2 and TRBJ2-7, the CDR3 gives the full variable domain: EPEVTQTPSHQVTQMGQEVILRCVPISNHLYFYWYRQILGQKVEFLVSFYNNEISEKSEIFDDQFSVERPDGSNFTLKIRSTKLEDSAMYFCASSDSSSGWAYEQYFGPGTRLTVT.